The TCR beta chain described here comes from a study of T cell responses to AZD1222 COVID-19 vaccine. The repertoire was sequenced with immunoSEQ multiplex PCR; TCRdb's copy has only in-frame clones and lacks some. The data hold 140,000 or so clones, with 70% to 90% observed a single time. As concerns this clone: As yet, its antigen is unknown.

Researchers grouped second doses given at about 4 or about 12 weeks into one pool. Study-wide results and limits: The number of AZD1222 recipients seropositive at baseline was only six. The peak T cell response came first, and repertoires were sampled only after it.

CDR3 size: 14 residues. Germline CDR1 reads ENHRY; CDR2 reads SYGVKD. V lost 7 bases and J lost 4; bases outside the gene matches: 6. The receptor was derived from an adult who received the AZD1222 COVID-19 vaccine. The sample consisted of peripheral blood, taken 28 days after the second AZD1222 dose. This chain links TRBV10-3 with TRBJ1-1, with 10 bases fitting TRBD1. This chain's CDR3 is CAITAGQGFTEAFF. In DNA form, the CDR3 reads TGTGCCATCACCGCGGGACAGGGGTTCACTGAAGCTTTCTTT.